This is a list of T cell receptor beta chains from one sample in a study of blood T cell repertoires in COVID-19. Data came from immunoSEQ multiplex PCR; TCRdb stores just in-frame clones and leaves some out. The repertoire holds under 200,000 clones, with roughly 90% as singletons. Specimen: PBMCs or T cells enriched from blood (not recorded which). The receptors shown here come from a woman aged 18-30 years who had recovered from COVID-19. Each CDR3 is given with its conserved first and last residue. A D gene is named only where the DNA matches it firmly. Where a row states a size, it is once, few, many or the class of an expanded clone; other rows omit it.

d_call: TRBD1
clone_size: NA
v_call: TRBV9
j_call: TRBJ2-1
cdr3_nt: TGTGCCAGCAGCGTAGGGGGGACAGGGATTGGCAATGAGCAGTTCTTC
cdr3_aa: CASSVGGTGIGNEQFF

d_call: TRBD1
clone_size: NA
v_call: TRBV19
j_call: TRBJ2-7
cdr3_nt: TGTGCCAGTAACCCGGGACAGGGGTTCTACGAGCAGTACTTC
cdr3_aa: CASNPGQGFYEQYF

d_call: NA
clone_size: NA
v_call: TRBV11-2
j_call: TRBJ2-3
cdr3_nt: TGTGCCAGCAGCTTAAAGGTCGGGCTAGCGTTAGATACAGATACGCAGTATTTT
cdr3_aa: CASSLKVGLALDTDTQYF

d_call: TRBD1
clone_size: few
v_call: TRBV6-5
j_call: TRBJ1-1
cdr3_nt: TGTGCCAGCAGCGGAGGACAGGAGTTCACTGAAGCTTTCTTT
cdr3_aa: CASSGGQEFTEAFF

d_call: NA
clone_size: NA
v_call: TRBV5-1
j_call: TRBJ1-1
cdr3_nt: TGCGCCAGCAGCTTTCCAGGGGTCAGCACTGAAGCTTTCTTT
cdr3_aa: CASSFPGVSTEAFF

d_call: NA
clone_size: NA
v_call: TRBV4-1
j_call: TRBJ2-7
cdr3_nt: TGCGCCAGCAGCCAAGATGGTCGTCAAGGGGCCCTGAGCGAGCAGTACTTC
cdr3_aa: CASSQDGRQGALSEQYF

d_call: TRBD2
clone_size: NA
v_call: TRBV27
j_call: TRBJ2-7
cdr3_nt: TGTGCCAGCAGTCCTCTGGGACTAGCGGGGGGCAGGAGCTCCTACGAGCAGTACTTC
cdr3_aa: CASSPLGLAGGRSSYEQYF

d_call: NA
clone_size: NA
v_call: TRBV28
j_call: TRBJ2-7
cdr3_nt: TGTGCCAGCAGTTTACGGCAGGGAGGCGAGCAGTACTTC
cdr3_aa: CASSLRQGGEQYF

d_call: NA
clone_size: NA
v_call: TRBV9
j_call: TRBJ1-1
cdr3_nt: TGTGCCAGCAGCGTAGATCAGGGGTCGAACACTGAAGCTTTCTTT
cdr3_aa: CASSVDQGSNTEAFF

d_call: TRBD2
clone_size: NA
v_call: TRBV28
j_call: TRBJ2-4
cdr3_nt: TGTGCCAGCAGTTTTTCCCGCGCGGGGGACCGCCGGAACTTC
cdr3_aa: CASSFSRAGDRRNF

d_call: NA
clone_size: NA
v_call: TRBV5-1
j_call: TRBJ1-1
cdr3_nt: TGCGCCAGCAGCTTAGGAGACGGTACGAACACTGAAGCTTTCTTT
cdr3_aa: CASSLGDGTNTEAFF

d_call: NA
clone_size: NA
v_call: TRBV5-1
j_call: TRBJ2-2
cdr3_nt: TGCGCCAGCAGGCGGGGATCGGCCACCGGGGAGCTGTTTTTT
cdr3_aa: CASRRGSATGELFF

d_call: NA
clone_size: NA
v_call: TRBV5-1
j_call: TRBJ2-3
cdr3_nt: TGCGCCAGCAGCTTGGGGCAGGGGCCACGCACAGATACGCAGTATTTT
cdr3_aa: CASSLGQGPRTDTQYF

d_call: TRBD2
clone_size: NA
v_call: TRBV3-1/TRBV3-2
j_call: TRBJ2-3
cdr3_nt: TGTGCCAGCAGCCGGACTAGCGGGGGGGCTTCTACAGATACGCAGTATTTT
cdr3_aa: CASSRTSGGASTDTQYF

d_call: NA
clone_size: NA
v_call: TRBV4-1
j_call: TRBJ1-1
cdr3_nt: TGCGCCAGCAGCTTTGGAGCGGGCACTGAAGCTTTCTTT
cdr3_aa: CASSFGAGTEAFF

d_call: TRBD2
clone_size: NA
v_call: TRBV7-6
j_call: TRBJ2-5
cdr3_nt: TGTGCCAGCAGCTTAGTTGGTAGCGGGGCCACCGAGACCCAGTACTTC
cdr3_aa: CASSLVGSGATETQYF

d_call: NA
clone_size: NA
v_call: TRBV30
j_call: TRBJ2-5
cdr3_nt: TGTGCCTGGAGTAAGGGCTGGGGGCGAGAGACCCAGTACTTC
cdr3_aa: CAWSKGWGRETQYF

d_call: TRBD2
clone_size: few
v_call: TRBV7-6
j_call: TRBJ2-1
cdr3_nt: TGTGCCAGCAGCGCTCGTAGCGGGGGAGCGATCCACTCCTACAATGAGCAGTTCTTC
cdr3_aa: CASSARSGGAIHSYNEQFF

d_call: TRBD1
clone_size: NA
v_call: TRBV24-1
j_call: TRBJ2-2
cdr3_nt: TGTGCCACCAGACAGGGGGCAAACACCGGGGAGCTGTTTTTT
cdr3_aa: CATRQGANTGELFF

d_call: NA
clone_size: NA
v_call: TRBV7-2
j_call: TRBJ2-5
cdr3_nt: TGTGCCAGCAGCTTATTTAGCCGGGACTTCACGAAGACCCAGTACTTC
cdr3_aa: CASSLFSRDFTKTQYF

d_call: TRBD1
clone_size: NA
v_call: TRBV24-1
j_call: TRBJ1-1
cdr3_nt: TGTGCCACCAGTGAACAGGGGACTGAAGCTTTCTTT
cdr3_aa: CATSEQGTEAFF

d_call: NA
clone_size: NA
v_call: TRBV30
j_call: TRBJ2-1
cdr3_nt: TGTGCCTGGAGTTACTTCTATGAGCAGTTCTTC
cdr3_aa: CAWSYFYEQFF